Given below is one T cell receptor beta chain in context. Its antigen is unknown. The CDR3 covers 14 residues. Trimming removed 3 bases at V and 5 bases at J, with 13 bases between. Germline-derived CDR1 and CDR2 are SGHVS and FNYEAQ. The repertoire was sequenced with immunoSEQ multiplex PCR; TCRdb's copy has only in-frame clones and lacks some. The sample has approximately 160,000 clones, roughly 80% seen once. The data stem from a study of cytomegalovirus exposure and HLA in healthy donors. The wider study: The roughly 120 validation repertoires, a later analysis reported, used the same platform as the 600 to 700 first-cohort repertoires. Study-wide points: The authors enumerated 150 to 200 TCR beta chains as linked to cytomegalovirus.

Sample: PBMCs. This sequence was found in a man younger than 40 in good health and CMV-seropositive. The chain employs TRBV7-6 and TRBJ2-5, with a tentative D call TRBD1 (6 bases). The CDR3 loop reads CASSLTGSEETQYF. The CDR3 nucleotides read TGTGCCAGCAGCTTGACAGGATCCGAGGAGACCCAGTACTTC.